This T cell receptor beta chain was retrieved from a study of CD8 T cells in ankylosing spondylitis. Germline-derived CDR1 and CDR2 are SEHNR and FQNEAQ (reference sequence). V lost 5 bases and J 8 bases, leaving 15 bases between the germline ends. This CDR3 comprises 13 residues. General observations from the study: Both synovial fluid and blood in reactive arthritis had previously been reported to carry some motif variants. The disease-linked clones had a CD8+ phenotype and low blood frequencies. Reportedly, disease-linked clones are significantly enriched in ankylosing spondylitis patients' matched synovial fluid. Ankylosing spondylitis blood appeared to be characterized by a TCR beta motif of several highly homologous variants.

MiXCR, run by TCRdb on the 5' RACE reads, gives a single entry per CDR3 protein. This table has over 400,000 distinct CDR3 sequences, 25% to 30% appearing once. This clonotype has only a few counts. As yet, its antigen is unknown. Material for sequencing was blood, either unsorted or a sorted T cell fraction (not recorded which). The chain combines TRBV7-9 with TRBJ1-2, with TRBD1 as a possible D gene (5 bases). The clonotype comes from a male donor with ankylosing spondylitis. CDR3 sequence: CASSVGPTAGYTF. In DNA form, the CDR3 reads TGTGCCAGCAGCGTGGGACCGACCGCCGGCTACACCTTC. The complete variable domain, with remaining parts taken from reference TRBV7-9 and TRBJ1-2, reads DTGVSQNPRHKITKRGQNVTFRCDPISEHNRLYWYRQTLGQGPEFLTYFQNEAQLEKSRLLSDRFSAERPKGSFSTLEIQRTEQGDSAMYLCASSVGPTAGYTFGSGTRLTVV.